The present TCR beta chain was sequenced within a study of control samples from healthy donors and cancer patients. In germline, CDR1 is MGHRA, CDR2 YSYEKL. V was shortened by 0 bases and J by 6 bases, with 9 bases between the two germline ends. The CDR3 contains 15 residues. Sequencing was performed with immunoSEQ multiplex PCR; in TCRdb, only in-frame clones are kept and a portion is missing. This table has about 51,000 clones, 89% appearing once. The specimen sequenced was PBMCs. The receptor was isolated from a man in his forties with colorectal cancer. The chain recombines TRBV4-1 with TRBJ1-6; D might be TRBD1 (5 bases). The CDR3, as DNA: TGCGCCAGCAGCCAAGATGGGGGAGGTAATTCACCCCTCCACTTT. Amino acid sequence: CASSQDGGGNSPLHF.